A single sample is the source of the 15 T cell receptor beta chains below, sequenced in a study of identical twins. TCRdb independently ran MiXCR on the 5' RACE reads; one entry per CDR3 protein. This table holds under 900,000 distinct CDR3 sequences, around 12% found once. The data also belong to a second study, concerning yellow fever vaccine responses in identical twins.

The specimen sequenced was PBMCs. The receptors derive from a woman in her late teens or twenties in good health.

This rearrangement joins TRBV9 to TRBJ2-1, with 7 positions matching TRBD2. In germline, CDR1 is SGDLS, CDR2 YYNGEE. The CDR3 loop spans 15 amino acids. The V gene end was trimmed by 4 bases and the J gene end by 5 bases; junction bases not matched to a gene: 9. CDR3 coding DNA: TGTGCCAGCAGCCCCGCGAGCGGGACTAACAATGAGCAGTTCTTC. Its protein product is CASSPASGTNNEQFF.

This sequence joins TRBV5-1 and TRBJ2-1; a weak D match, TRBD2 (5 bases). There are 15 residues in the CDR3. V dropped 2 bases and J dropped 5 bases, with 14 bases sitting between them. In germline, CDR1 is SGHRS, CDR2 YFSETQ. This CDR3 is CASSFGLAPHNEQFF. The CDR3 DNA reads TGCGCCAGCAGCTTTGGACTGGCCCCCCACAATGAGCAGTTCTTC.

This clonotype was recorded a few times. The gene calls are TRBV7-9 and TRBJ1-4; 9 bases match TRBD1. Germline-derived CDR1 and CDR2 are SEHNR and FQNEAQ (reference sequence). J was trimmed by 8 bases and V by 2 bases; bases with no gene match: 9. CDR3 length: 16 amino acids. The CDR3 region has the DNA TGTGCCAGCAGCTTAACGTCCTGGACAGGGGAAGAAAAACTGTTTTTT. Encoded protein: CASSLTSWTGEEKLFF.

This chain links TRBV7-8 with TRBJ2-2, with 9 bases aligning to TRBD2. Germline V gene sequence: CDR1 SGHVS, CDR2 FQNEAQ. The CDR3 totals 17 residues. J lost 5 bases, V lost 1 base, and 8 bases had no gene match. CDR3 DNA: TGTGCCAGCAGCTTAGATCCGACTAGCGGAAGTACCGGGGAGCTGTTTTTT. Translated, it gives CASSLDPTSGSTGELFF.

Only a few counts were recorded for this clonotype. The rearrangement joins TRBV5-1 to TRBJ2-7; a possible D gene is TRBD1 (5 bases). The V and J ends lost 2 bases and 1 base respectively, with 13 bases between them. Germline loops: CDR1 SGHRS, CDR2 YFSETQ. The CDR3 runs to 15 residues. CDR3 loop: CASSFDRQASYEQYF. The CDR3 DNA is TGCGCCAGCAGCTTTGACAGACAAGCATCCTACGAGCAGTACTTC.

There are many counts of this clonotype. The V and J genes are TRBV7-2 and TRBJ2-7; D is unresolved. Germline V gives CDR1 SGHTA, CDR2 FQGNSA. This CDR3 spans 16 amino acids. The V and J ends lost 5 bases and 2 bases respectively, with 19 bases between them. The CDR3 spells CASSLGKGSKAYEQYF. The CDR3 nucleotides read TGTGCCAGCAGCCTGGGAAAGGGTTCCAAGGCCTACGAGCAGTACTTC.

The gene calls are TRBV19 and TRBJ2-2, with 8 bases aligning to TRBD2. Trimming cost V 4 bases and J 4 bases; bases outside gene matches: 8. The CDR3 loop spans 16 amino acids. CDR1 and CDR2 (germline): LNHDA, SQIVND (reference sequence). DNA of the CDR3: TGTGCCAGTAGTAATCAGCGGGAGAAGGTCACCGGGGAGCTGTTTTTT. This codes for CASSNQREKVTGELFF. The full variable domain, its missing parts supplied by reference TRBV19 and TRBJ2-2, is DGGITQSPKYLFRKEGQNVTLSCEQNLNHDAMYWYRQDPGQGLRLIYYSQIVNDFQKGDIAEGYSVSREKKESFPLTVTSAQKNPTAFYLCASSNQREKVTGELFFGEGSRLTVL.

The rearrangement uses TRBV12-5 and TRBJ2-7, with 11 bases identical to TRBD1. The CDR3 is made up of 15 amino acids. Germline CDR1 is LGHNT and CDR2 is FRNRAP. Trimming removed 6 bases from V and 1 base from J; junction bases left unmatched: 5. The CDR3, as DNA: TGTGCTAGTGGCCGGGGACAGGGGGGTTCCTACGAGCAGTACTTC. Translation gives CASGRGQGGSYEQYF.

The gene calls are TRBV20-1 and TRBJ2-7; 13 nucleotides agree with TRBD2. Trimming removed 1 base from V and 2 bases from J; junction bases left unmatched: 5. This CDR3 spans 16 amino acids. Germline loops: CDR1 DFQATT, CDR2 SNEGSKA (reference sequence). CDR3 sequence: CSARGGLAGTPYEQYF. The CDR3 bases are TGCAGTGCTAGAGGGGGACTAGCGGGAACCCCCTACGAGCAGTACTTC.

The genes are TRBV7-7 and TRBJ2-1; 9 bases fit TRBD1. The CDR3 length is 16 residues. V shed 0 bases, J shed 7 bases, and the junction held 7 bases outside the gene matches. Germline V gene sequence: CDR1 SSHAT, CDR2 FNYEAQ (reference sequence). The CDR3 DNA follows: TGTGCCAGCAGCTTAGCGCCGGGGACAGGGCATAATGAGCAGTTCTTC. It encodes CASSLAPGTGHNEQFF.

The chain has TRBV11-2 and TRBJ2-7; 10 nucleotides agree with TRBD1. Germline values: CDR1 SGHAT, CDR2 FQNNGV. With V trimmed by 5 bases and J by 4 bases, 26 bases remained unmatched. The CDR3 length is 21 residues. CDR3 in amino acids: CASSPPGDRGSLHEELYEQYV. The CDR3 DNA follows: TGTGCCAGCAGCCCCCCGGGGGACAGGGGCTCTCTACACGAAGAACTTTACGAGCAGTACGTC.

This clonotype was counted many times. V usage is TRBV7-9 and J usage is TRBJ2-1; 9 bases are shared with TRBD2. CDR1 is SEHNR, CDR2 FQNEAQ, per germline (reference sequence). With V trimmed by 5 bases and J by 12 bases, 5 bases remained unmatched. The CDR3 contains 12 residues. The CDR3 DNA follows: TGTGCCAGCAGCCCCGCGACTAGCGGGCAGTTCTTC. Translation: CASSPATSGQFF.

This chain links TRBV11-1 with TRBJ2-1; 11 nucleotides agree with TRBD2. CDR3 length: 17 residues. Germline CDR1 reads SGHAT; CDR2 reads FQDESV (reference sequence). Losses at the gene ends were 1 base for V and 7 bases for J; bases not matched to a gene: 9. DNA of the CDR3: TGTGCCAGCAGCTTAGAAGGGCTAGCGGGAGGAAAGAATGAGCAGTTCTTC. Amino acid sequence: CASSLEGLAGGKNEQFF.

The chain carries TRBV12-3 or TRBV12-4 and TRBJ1-5, with 8 bases aligning to TRBD1. The CDR3 extends over 15 amino acids. Trimming removed 6 bases from V and 7 bases from J; junction bases left unmatched: 11. CDR3 region: CASSKQGGGVQPQHF. In DNA form, the CDR3 reads TGTGCCAGCAGCAAACAGGGGGGGGGGGTCCAGCCCCAGCATTTT.

This clonotype was detected only a few times. This rearrangement joins TRBV5-1 to TRBJ2-1; D may be TRBD2 (7 bases). With 0 bases removed from V and 3 bases from J, the gap between germline ends came to 13 bases. Germline lookup yields CDR1 SGHRS and CDR2 YFSETQ. The CDR3 is 16 amino acids. Here the CDR3 DNA reads TGCGCCAGCAGCTTGGACGGGGGGCTCCGCTACAATGAGCAGTTCTTC. The encoded protein is CASSLDGGLRYNEQFF.